Presented here are 8 T cell receptor beta chains from one specimen sequenced in a study of OX40 agonist ivuxolimab in advanced cancers. Profiling relied on immunoSEQ multiplex PCR, and the TCRdb table lists in-frame clones only, not all of them. The table records around 70,000 clones, about 83% of them present only once. The sample in question was CD4+ or CD8+ T cells sorted from blood, obtained in a trial of the OX40 agonist ivuxolimab. Receptor source: an adult with an advanced solid tumor such as melanoma, head and neck, liver or kidney cancer.

The chain employs TRBV7-9 and TRBJ2-7, with D tentatively TRBD2 (7 bases). Trimming shortened V by 0 bases and J by 4 bases, and 16 bases separated the two germline ends. CDR1 is SEHNR, CDR2 FQNEAQ, per germline (reference sequence). The CDR3 has 16 residues. CDR3 sequence reads: CASSLAGVGRGYEQYF. Here the CDR3 DNA reads TGTGCCAGCAGCTTAGCCGGAGTGGGGAGGGGGTACGAGCAGTACTTC. Full variable domain (missing parts from reference TRBV7-9 and TRBJ2-7): DTGVSQNPRHKITKRGQNVTFRCDPISEHNRLYWYRQTLGQGPEFLTYFQNEAQLEKSRLLSDRFSAERPKGSFSTLEIQRTEQGDSAMYLCASSLAGVGRGYEQYFGPGTRLTVT.

This clone showed up just once. This chain joins TRBV18 and TRBJ1-1; 7 bases match TRBD1. Trimming removed 3 bases from V and 4 bases from J; junction bases left unmatched: 5. The CDR3 length is 14 residues. Germline loops: CDR1 KGHSH, CDR2 LQKENI. The CDR3 loop is CASSPTGVGTEAFF. CDR3 in DNA: TGTGCCAGCTCACCTACAGGGGTTGGCACTGAAGCTTTCTTT.

The chain is built from TRBV2 and TRBJ2-2, with TRBD1 matching 10 bases. The J segment lost 5 bases and the V segment lost 4 bases, leaving 7 bases of the junction unmatched. This CDR3 region has 16 residues. Germline-derived CDR1 and CDR2 are SNHLY and FYNNEI. The chain's CDR3 is CASSVKGQGGTGELFF. The CDR3 DNA reads as TGTGCCAGCAGTGTGAAAGGACAGGGGGGTACCGGGGAGCTGTTTTTT. Complete variable domain (other parts from reference TRBV2 and TRBJ2-2): EPEVTQTPSHQVTQMGQEVILRCVPISNHLYFYWYRQILGQKVEFLVSFYNNEISEKSEIFDDQFSVERPDGSNFTLKIRSTKLEDSAMYFCASSVKGQGGTGELFFGEGSRLTVL.

This chain uses TRBV6-1 with TRBJ1-1; D is unresolved. Germline-derived CDR1 and CDR2 are MNHNS and SASEGT. This CDR3 is 13 amino acids long. V shed 6 bases and J shed 0 bases, with 8 bases lying between them. The CDR3 is CASSPFMNTEAFF. CDR3 nucleotide sequence: TGTGCCAGCAGCCCATTTATGAACACTGAAGCTTTCTTT.

The chain carries TRBV2 and TRBJ2-7; D gene uncertain. Per the germline V gene, CDR1 is SNHLY and CDR2 is FYNNEI. CDR3 length equals 15 residues. V lost 1 base to trimming and J lost 3 bases, with 13 bases between them. The CDR3 protein is CASSEGLGNYYEQYF. CDR3 nucleotide sequence: TGTGCCAGCAGTGAAGGTTTGGGGAATTACTACGAGCAGTACTTC.

The chain uses TRBV9 and TRBJ2-1, with unresolved D. V was pared by 2 bases and J by 0 bases, with 9 bases between. There are 15 residues in the CDR3. The germline V gene has CDR1 SGDLS and CDR2 YYNGEE. CDR3 amino acids: CASSVLPRSYNEQFF. The CDR3 DNA reads as TGTGCCAGCAGCGTCCTGCCCCGCTCCTACAATGAGCAGTTCTTC.

The chain employs TRBV7-9 and TRBJ1-3; D remains ambiguous. V was shortened by 5 bases and J by 8 bases, with 13 bases between the two germline ends. Germline CDR1 SEHNR, CDR2 FQNEAQ (reference sequence). CDR3 length: 13 amino acids. The CDR3 DNA follows: TGTGCCAGCAGCCTAAGCTCGGGCTACACCATATATTTT. Translation: CASSLSSGYTIYF.

This rearrangement joins TRBV5-1 to TRBJ1-1; 8 bases match TRBD1. This CDR3 is built from 14 residues. Unmatched junction bases numbered 7, after V lost 5 bases and J lost 4 bases. CDR1 and CDR2 (germline): SGHRS, YFSETQ. CDR3 sequence: CASRLTGEFTEAFF. CDR3 DNA: TGCGCCAGCAGGTTGACAGGGGAGTTCACTGAAGCTTTCTTT.